Reported below is one T cell receptor beta chain. The sample belongs to a study of blood T cell repertoires in COVID-19. Study in general: The United States, Italy and Spain provided the acute and convalescent COVID-19 samples. In each case, the material was cDNA or gDNA derived from T cells, B-cell-depleted T cells, or PBMCs.

Seattle cases were enrolled at active infection and followed longitudinally. The method was immunoSEQ multiplex PCR; TCRdb's version includes in-frame clones alone and lacks a portion of them. The table lists under 200,000 clones, around 79% of them singletons. The sample was peripheral blood. This clonotype originated in a woman aged 60-75 years with COVID-19, enrolled during active disease.

The chain's CDR3 is CSIDLETEAFF. As DNA, the CDR3 is TGCAGCATCGATTTGGAGACTGAAGCTTTCTTT. The chain employs TRBV20-1 and TRBJ1-1; D is undetermined. This CDR3 comprises 11 residues. Germline values: CDR1 DFQATT, CDR2 SNEGSKA (reference sequence).